A single sample gave rise to the 27 T cell receptor beta chains below, sequenced in a study of vaccination and CD4 T cells after COVID-19. Cultured CD4+ T cell DNA underwent sequencing with the Oncomine TCR Beta short-read assay. TCRdb re-called the PCR reads with MiXCR, one entry per CDR3 protein. The data show 15,000 to 20,000 distinct CDR3 sequences, with 55% to 60% seen just once and around 10% held by the top ten. Antigens of these TCRs are unknown. Treatment in this sample: approximately 11-day PBMC culture with coronavirus spike peptide pools or control peptides (ViraFEST assay). The material sequenced was CD4+ T cells from blood, cultured in vitro. The receptor source for this set is a human donor who had recovered from COVID-19.

In this sample, this clonotype turned up a few times. The DNA for the CDR3 is TGCAGTGCCTCGCCAGGGGAGGGCGTGAACAATGAGCAGTTCTTC. Amino acid sequence: CSASPGEGVNNEQFF. The chain joins TRBV20-1 to TRBJ2-1; TRBD2 is a possible D gene (7 bases). V shed 6 bases and J shed 5 bases, with 20 bases lying between them. This CDR3 comprises 15 residues. Germline CDR1 and CDR2: DFQATT and SNEGSKA (reference sequence).

The rearrangement links TRBV27 to TRBJ1-1; 10 bases are shared with TRBD1. Germline CDR1 reads MNHEY; CDR2 reads SMNVEV (reference sequence). The CDR3 runs to 14 residues. Germline trimming cut 6 bases from V and 3 bases from J; bases unmatched to any gene: 4. CDR3 protein: CASSRDRGYTEAFF. The CDR3 region has the DNA TGTGCCAGCAGCAGGGACAGGGGATACACTGAAGCTTTCTTT.

The chain joins TRBV28 to TRBJ2-1, with TRBD2 matching over 9 bases. The CDR3 is made up of 15 amino acids. Germline CDR1 reads MDHEN; CDR2 reads SYDVKM. V lost 6 bases to trimming and J lost 2 bases; unmatched junction nucleotides: 5. The CDR3: CASSFSSGAYNEQFF. Written as DNA, the CDR3 is TGTGCCAGCAGCTTTTCTAGCGGGGCCTACAATGAGCAGTTCTTC.

The chain combines TRBV20-1 with TRBJ1-1; D is uncertain. V shed 0 bases and J shed 1 base, with 18 bases lying between them. Germline V CDR1 and CDR2: DFQATT, SNEGSKA (reference sequence). This CDR3 is built from 17 residues. CDR3 DNA sequence: TGCAGTGCTAGAGACGAGGGTAAGACTAGAGCGAACACTGAAGCTTTCTTT. Protein sequence: CSARDEGKTRANTEAFF.

This chain links TRBV19 with TRBJ1-2; 9 bases match TRBD1. This CDR3 spans 14 amino acids. Germline V gene lookup returns CDR1 LNHDA and CDR2 SQIVND (reference sequence). Trimming removed 5 bases from V and 6 bases from J; junction bases left unmatched: 7. Written as DNA, the CDR3 is TGTGCCAGTAGTCTAACAGGGGGCGAAGATGGCTACACCTTC. As protein: CASSLTGGEDGYTF.

V gene TRBV30 combines with J gene TRBJ2-6; D is uncertain. Trimming took off 3 bases at V and 3 bases at J, with 6 bases between the two ends. The CDR3 is 13 amino acids. Germline values: CDR1 GTSNPN, CDR2 SVGIG (reference sequence). The CDR3: CAWRVGGANVLTF. The CDR3 coding sequence is TGTGCCTGGAGAGTCGGTGGGGCCAACGTCCTGACTTTC.

The chain joins TRBV10-1 to TRBJ2-5; 9 bases agree with TRBD1. V gave up 2 bases and J gave up 3 bases; unmatched junction bases: 7. The germline CDR1 and CDR2 sequences are WNHNN and SYGVQD (reference sequence). CDR3 length: 16 amino acids. In nucleotides, the CDR3 is TGCGCCAGCAGTGAGCAAACGACAGGGGGAAAAGAGACCCAGTACTTC. Encoded protein: CASSEQTTGGKETQYF.

The chain links TRBV6-1 to TRBJ1-2; TRBD1 is a possible D gene (5 bases). Trimming took 8 bases from V and 2 from J, leaving 12 bases between them. Germline values: CDR1 MNHNS, CDR2 SASEGT. The CDR3 totals 13 residues. In DNA form, the CDR3 reads TGTGCCAGCTCCCAACAGGCCAACTATGGCTACACCTTC. This gives the protein CASSQQANYGYTF.

This chain connects TRBV19 to TRBJ2-1; 12 bases map to TRBD2. Germline V gene lookup returns CDR1 LNHDA and CDR2 SQIVND (reference sequence). The junction had 7 bases not matched to a gene; V was cut back by 4 bases and J by 0 bases. This CDR3 contains 18 residues. CDR3 in amino acids: CASSRLAGGPGSYNEQFF. In DNA, the CDR3 is TGTGCCAGTAGTAGGCTAGCGGGAGGGCCGGGCTCCTACAATGAGCAGTTCTTC.

This sequence joins TRBV20-1 and TRBJ2-4; D is possibly TRBD1 (6 bases). Germline CDR1 and CDR2: DFQATT and SNEGSKA (reference sequence). The ends were cut back, 3 bases at V and 7 bases at J, with 10 bases in the middle. CDR3 length equals 12 residues. The CDR3 spells CSARRGMNIQYF. The DNA of the CDR3 is TGCAGTGCTAGGAGGGGGATGAACATTCAGTACTTC.

With respect to this clonotype: The junction and the germline gene differ at one end; a read error may be behind it. The chain employs TRBV2 and TRBJ1-2, with 9 bases identical to TRBD1. CDR3 length equals 15 residues. CDR1 and CDR2 (germline): SNHLY, FYNNEI. CDR3 loop: CASSELRDRDYGYIF. The CDR3 nucleotides read TGTGCCAGCAGTGAATTGCGGGACAGGGACTATGGCTACATCTTC.

This clonotype was observed a handful of times. The chain joins TRBV6-1 to TRBJ1-5, with 10 bases lining up with TRBD1. Trimming took 5 bases from V and 7 from J; bases not matched to a gene: 5. This CDR3 has 14 amino acids. Germline CDR1 and CDR2: MNHNS and SASEGT. The CDR3 reads CASSPGQGIQPQHF. For the CDR3, the DNA is TGTGCCAGCAGTCCGGGACAGGGGATCCAGCCCCAGCATTTT.

The V call is TRBV20-1, the J call TRBJ2-5, with TRBD2 matching 11 bases. Per germline, CDR1 DFQATT and CDR2 SNEGSKA (reference sequence). The junction had 4 bases not matched to a gene; V was cut back by 0 bases and J by 4 bases. The CDR3 covers 15 residues. DNA of the CDR3: TGCAGTGCTAGAGAGACTAGCGGGAAGGGAGAGACCCAGTACTTC. This encodes CSARETSGKGETQYF.

The V gene is TRBV7-9, the J gene TRBJ1-1, with D tentatively TRBD1 (5 bases). Germline assignment: CDR1 SEHNR and CDR2 FQNEAQ (reference sequence). The CDR3 sequence is 16 residues long. Trimming pared 1 base from V and 0 bases from J, leaving 12 bases between. Here the CDR3 reads CASSLEPRAMNTEAFF. CDR3 nucleotides: TGTGCCAGCAGCTTAGAGCCCAGGGCAATGAACACTGAAGCTTTCTTT.

This clonotype has a handful of counts. V usage is TRBV28 and J usage is TRBJ2-7; 9 positions agree with TRBD1. Trimming at V came to 5 bases and at J to 3 bases, leaving 5 bases not matched to a gene. Germline values: CDR1 MDHEN, CDR2 SYDVKM. This CDR3 contains 14 residues. CDR3: CASSLGQGYYEQYF. Here the CDR3 DNA reads TGTGCCAGCAGTCTGGGACAGGGCTACTACGAGCAGTACTTC.

The J gene is TRBJ1-1, the V gene TRBV11-3; no definite D call. Germline V lookup: CDR1 SGHNT, CDR2 YENEEA. CDR3 length: 15 residues. The V end lost 5 bases, the J end lost 2 bases, and 15 bases lay between the germline ends. CDR3 sequence: CASSAEGPPNTEAFF. DNA of the CDR3: TGTGCCAGCAGCGCTGAAGGACCCCCTAACACTGAAGCTTTCTTT.

The chain recombines TRBV24-1 with TRBJ2-7, with 11 nucleotides matching TRBD2. V dropped 4 bases and J dropped 1; count of bases not matched to a gene: 2. Germline CDR1 and CDR2: KGHDR and SFDVKD. There are 15 residues in the CDR3. The CDR3: CATSDIAGGSYEQYF. The DNA of the CDR3 is TGTGCCACCAGTGACATAGCGGGAGGGTCCTACGAGCAGTACTTC.

J is TRBJ2-5 and V is TRBV30; TRBD2 aligns across 13 bases. The CDR3 has 16 residues. Per germline, CDR1 GTSNPN and CDR2 SVGIG (reference sequence). V trimming: 2 bases; J trimming: 2 bases; junction bases outside the gene matches: 5. Written as DNA, the CDR3 is TGTGCCTGGAGTCCTGGACTAGCGGGAGAACAAGAGACCCAGTACTTC. Translated: CAWSPGLAGEQETQYF. Filled out from reference TRBV30 and TRBJ2-5, the complete variable domain reads SQTIHQWPATLVQPVGSPLSLECTVEGTSNPNLYWYRQAAGRGLQLLFYSVGIGQISSEVPQNLSASRPQDRQFILSSKKLLLSDSGFYLCAWSPGLAGEQETQYFGPGTRLLVL.

To note about this clonotype: The junction does not match germline at one end; this may be a read error. The V gene is TRBV7-9, the J gene TRBJ2-7, with D unclear. The CDR3 length is 15 residues. CDR1 SEHNR and CDR2 FQNEAQ come from the germline V gene (reference sequence). CDR3 nucleotide sequence: TGCGCCAGCAGGACCGGTGGAACTGCCTCCTACGAGCAGTACTTC. Translating it yields CASRTGGTASYEQYF.

The chain employs TRBV6-2 or TRBV6-3 and TRBJ1-1, with D uncertain. In germline, CDR1 is MNHEY, CDR2 SVGEGT. This CDR3 is 14 amino acids long. Trimming removed 7 bases at V and 4 bases at J, with 16 bases between. CDR3 nucleotide sequence: TGTGCCAGCACCCCCCCGAAGCGTAGCACTGAAGCTTTCTTT. Its protein product is CASTPPKRSTEAFF.

The J gene is TRBJ1-4, the V gene TRBV5-4; D not certain. With 0 bases removed from V and 3 bases from J, the gap between germline ends came to 6 bases. Germline V gene lookup returns CDR1 SGHNT and CDR2 YYREEE (reference sequence). The length of the CDR3 is 14 residues. This CDR3 reads CASSLGGSNEKLFF. DNA for the CDR3: TGTGCCAGCAGCTTGGGAGGCTCTAATGAAAAACTGTTTTTT.

V is TRBV20-1 and J is TRBJ1-1; D gene uncertain. Germline V gene lookup returns CDR1 DFQATT and CDR2 SNEGSKA (reference sequence). The germline V and J ends were trimmed by 3 bases and 1 base, with 3 bases remaining between them. This CDR3 region has 11 residues. CDR3 sequence reads: CSARENTEAFF. CDR3 in DNA: TGCAGTGCTAGGGAGAACACTGAAGCTTTCTTT.

The V call is TRBV7-2, the J call TRBJ1-3, with D unresolved. CDR3 length: 14 residues. The germline V gene encodes CDR1 SGHTA and CDR2 FQGNSA. V was cut by 2 bases and J by 2 bases, with 7 bases left in between. Written as DNA, the CDR3 is TGTGCCAGCAGCTTAACATTAGCTGGAAACACCATATATTTT. It codes for CASSLTLAGNTIYF.

The rearrangement joins TRBV21-1 to TRBJ2-7; the D call in the table, TRBD1, was not verified against the DNA. TRBV21-1 is a listed pseudogene. CDR3 length: 16 residues. The CDR3 region is CASSTPLEGSSYEQYF. The CDR3 coding sequence is TGTGCCAGCAGCACCCCCCTGGAGGGGAGCTCCTACGAGCAGTACTTC.

The gene calls are TRBV28 and TRBJ1-2; tentative D call: TRBD1 (6 bases). The V end lost 4 bases, the J end lost 0 bases, and 12 bases lay between the germline ends. The CDR3 is 15 residues long. Germline loops: CDR1 MDHEN, CDR2 SYDVKM. The CDR3 DNA is TGTGCCAGCAGTTCTCGACAGGAGTCTAACTATGGCTACACCTTC. This encodes CASSSRQESNYGYTF.

J is TRBJ2-7 and V is TRBV7-9; 9 positions match TRBD1. The CDR3 is 12 residues long. Germline loops: CDR1 SEHNR, CDR2 FQNEAQ (reference sequence). J gave up 5 bases and V 5 bases, and 1 base lay outside the gene matches. The CDR3 DNA sequence: TGTGCCAGCAGCCGGACAGGGGACGAGCAGTACTTC. Translated, it gives CASSRTGDEQYF.

The chain is built from TRBV6-2 or TRBV6-3 and TRBJ2-7; 8 bases line up with TRBD2. CDR1 MNHEY and CDR2 SVGEGT come from the germline V gene. The ends lost 5 bases at V and 3 bases at J; junction bases unmatched: 9. The CDR3 length is 15 residues. CDR3 residues: CASSISERGIYEQYF. As DNA, the CDR3 is TGTGCCAGCAGTATCTCCGAGCGGGGGATCTACGAGCAGTACTTC.